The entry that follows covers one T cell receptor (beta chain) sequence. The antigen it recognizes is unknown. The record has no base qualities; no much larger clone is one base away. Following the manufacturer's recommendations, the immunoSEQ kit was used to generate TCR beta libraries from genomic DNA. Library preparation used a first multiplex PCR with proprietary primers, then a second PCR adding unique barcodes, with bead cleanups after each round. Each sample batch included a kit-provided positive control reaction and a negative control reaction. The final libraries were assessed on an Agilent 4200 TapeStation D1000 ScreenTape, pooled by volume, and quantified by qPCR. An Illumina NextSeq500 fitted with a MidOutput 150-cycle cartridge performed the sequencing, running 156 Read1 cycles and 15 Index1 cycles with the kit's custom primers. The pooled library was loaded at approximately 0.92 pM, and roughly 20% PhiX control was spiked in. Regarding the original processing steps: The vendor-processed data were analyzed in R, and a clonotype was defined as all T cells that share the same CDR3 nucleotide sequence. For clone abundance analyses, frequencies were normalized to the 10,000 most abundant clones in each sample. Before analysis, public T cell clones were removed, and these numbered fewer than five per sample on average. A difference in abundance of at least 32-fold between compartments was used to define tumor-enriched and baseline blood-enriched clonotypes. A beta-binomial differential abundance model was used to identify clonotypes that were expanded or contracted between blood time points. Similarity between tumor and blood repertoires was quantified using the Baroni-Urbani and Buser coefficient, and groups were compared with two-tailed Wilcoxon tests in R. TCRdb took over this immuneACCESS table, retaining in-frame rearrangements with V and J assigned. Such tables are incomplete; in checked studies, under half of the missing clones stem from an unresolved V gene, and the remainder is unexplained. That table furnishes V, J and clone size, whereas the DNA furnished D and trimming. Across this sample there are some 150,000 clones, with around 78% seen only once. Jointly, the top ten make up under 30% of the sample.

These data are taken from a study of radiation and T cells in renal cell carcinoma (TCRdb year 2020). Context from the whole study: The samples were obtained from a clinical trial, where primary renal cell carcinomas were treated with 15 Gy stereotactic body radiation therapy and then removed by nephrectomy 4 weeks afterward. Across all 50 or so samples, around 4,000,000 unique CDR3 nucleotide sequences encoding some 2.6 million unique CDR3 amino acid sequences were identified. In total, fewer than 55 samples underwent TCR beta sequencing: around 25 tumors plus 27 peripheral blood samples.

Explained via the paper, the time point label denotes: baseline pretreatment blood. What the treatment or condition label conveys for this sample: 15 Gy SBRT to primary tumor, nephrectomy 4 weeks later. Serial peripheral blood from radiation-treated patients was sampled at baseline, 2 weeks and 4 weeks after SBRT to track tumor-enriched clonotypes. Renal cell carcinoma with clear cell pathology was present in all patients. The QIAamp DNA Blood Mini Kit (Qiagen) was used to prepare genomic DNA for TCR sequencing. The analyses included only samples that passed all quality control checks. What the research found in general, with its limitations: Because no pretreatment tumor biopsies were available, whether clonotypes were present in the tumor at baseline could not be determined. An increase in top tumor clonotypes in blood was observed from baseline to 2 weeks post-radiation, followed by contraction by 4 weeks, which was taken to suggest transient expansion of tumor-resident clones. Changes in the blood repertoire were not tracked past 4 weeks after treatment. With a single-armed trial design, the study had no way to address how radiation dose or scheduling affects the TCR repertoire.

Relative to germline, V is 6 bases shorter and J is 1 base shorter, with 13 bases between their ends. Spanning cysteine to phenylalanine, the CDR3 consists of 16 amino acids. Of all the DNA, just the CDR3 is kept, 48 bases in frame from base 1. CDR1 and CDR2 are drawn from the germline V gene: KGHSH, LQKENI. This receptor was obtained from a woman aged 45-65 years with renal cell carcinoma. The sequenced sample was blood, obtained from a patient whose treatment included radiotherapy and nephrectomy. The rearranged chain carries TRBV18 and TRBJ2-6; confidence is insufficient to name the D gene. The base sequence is TGTGCCAGCTCCCTTCGGTGGGGTTCTGGGGCCAACGTCCTGACTTTC. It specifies CASSLRWGSGANVLTF.